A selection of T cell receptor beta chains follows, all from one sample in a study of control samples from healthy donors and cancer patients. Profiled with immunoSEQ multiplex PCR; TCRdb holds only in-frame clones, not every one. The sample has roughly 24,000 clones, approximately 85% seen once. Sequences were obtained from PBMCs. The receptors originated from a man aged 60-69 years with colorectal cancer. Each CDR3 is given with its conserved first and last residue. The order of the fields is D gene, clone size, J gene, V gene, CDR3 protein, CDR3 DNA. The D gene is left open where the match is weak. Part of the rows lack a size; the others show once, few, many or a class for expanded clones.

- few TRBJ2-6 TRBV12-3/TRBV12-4 CASRYSGANVLTF TGTGCCAGCAGGTACTCTGGGGCCAACGTCCTGACTTTC
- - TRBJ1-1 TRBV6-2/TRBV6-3 CASSNGPMNTEAFF TGTGCCAGCAGTAACGGGCCCATGAACACTGAAGCTTTCTTT
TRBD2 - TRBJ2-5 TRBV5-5 CASSLAAGEETQYF TGTGCCAGCAGCTTGGCCGCGGGAGAAGAGACCCAGTACTTC
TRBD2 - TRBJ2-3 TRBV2 CASRAGTSADTQYF TGTGCCAGCAGGGCCGGGACTAGCGCAGATACGCAGTATTTT
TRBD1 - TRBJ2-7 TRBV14 CASSRQGVGYEQYF TGTGCCAGCAGCCGGCAGGGGGTGGGCTACGAGCAGTACTTC
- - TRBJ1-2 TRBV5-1 CASKMGTGQNYGYTF TGCGCCAGCAAGATGGGAACAGGACAGAACTATGGCTACACCTTC
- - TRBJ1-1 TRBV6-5 CASSYEGLGTEAFF TGTGCCAGCAGTTACGAAGGTTTGGGCACTGAAGCTTTCTTT
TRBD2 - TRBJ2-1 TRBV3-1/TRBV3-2 CASSQAGGGLYNEQFF TGTGCCAGCAGCCAAGCGGGAGGGGGTCTCTACAATGAGCAGTTCTTC
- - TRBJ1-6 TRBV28 CASSLVRGYNSPLHF TGTGCCAGCAGTTTGGTCAGGGGCTATAATTCACCCCTCCACTTT
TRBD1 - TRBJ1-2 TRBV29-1 CSVEEVRGQGNYGYTF TGCAGCGTTGAAGAGGTTAGGGGACAGGGGAACTATGGCTACACCTTC
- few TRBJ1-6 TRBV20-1 CSASEDPYNSPLHF TGCAGTGCTAGTGAGGATCCCTATAATTCACCCCTCCACTTT
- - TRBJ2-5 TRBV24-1 CATRRRLAAKETQYF TGTGCCACGCGAAGGCGGCTGGCAGCAAAAGAGACCCAGTACTTC
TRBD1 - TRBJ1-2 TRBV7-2 CASSPKTGAGYTF TGTGCCAGCAGCCCTAAGACAGGGGCCGGCTACACCTTC
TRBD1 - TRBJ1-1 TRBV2 CASSPRGEAEAFF TGTGCCAGCAGTCCCAGGGGGGAGGCTGAAGCTTTCTTT
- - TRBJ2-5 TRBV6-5 CASSSRLRVWETQYF TGTGCCAGCAGTTCGCGACTCAGGGTCTGGGAGACCCAGTACTTC
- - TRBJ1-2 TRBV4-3 CASSQEIEANYGYTF TGCGCCAGCAGCCAAGAGATAGAGGCTAACTATGGCTACACCTTC
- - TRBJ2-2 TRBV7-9 CASSLPGPTRTGELFF TGTGCCAGCAGCTTACCGGGCCCGACCCGCACCGGGGAGCTGTTTTTT
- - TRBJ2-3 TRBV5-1 CASSLGTFSDTQYF TGCGCCAGCAGCTTGGGGACATTTTCAGATACGCAGTATTTT
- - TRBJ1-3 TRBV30 CAWSVGGGNTIYF TGTGCCTGGAGTGTGGGGGGTGGAAACACCATATATTTT
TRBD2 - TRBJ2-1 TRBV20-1 CSASDAGVTYNEQFF TGCAGTGCTAGTGATGCGGGGGTCACCTACAATGAGCAGTTCTTC
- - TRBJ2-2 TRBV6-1 CASSDLLGSTGELFF TGTGCCAGCAGTGACCTACTAGGTAGCACCGGGGAGCTGTTTTTT
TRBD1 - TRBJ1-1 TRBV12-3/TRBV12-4 CASKRTGNTEAFF TGTGCCAGCAAACGGACAGGGAACACTGAAGCTTTCTTT
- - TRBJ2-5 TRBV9 CASSPQFGGRETQYF TGTGCCAGCAGCCCCCAGTTCGGAGGGAGAGAGACCCAGTACTTC
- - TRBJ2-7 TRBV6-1 CASSESYYEQYF TGTGCCAGCAGTGAATCGTACTACGAGCAGTACTTC
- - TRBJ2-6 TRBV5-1 CASSSGLFSGANVLTF TGCGCCAGCTCCTCGGGACTCTTCTCTGGGGCCAACGTCCTGACTTTC
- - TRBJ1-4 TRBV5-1 CASSGPESGTEKLFF TGCGCCAGCAGCGGACCCGAGTCTGGGACTGAAAAACTGTTTTTT
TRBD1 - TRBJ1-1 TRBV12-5 CASGERTGELNTEAFF TGTGCTAGTGGTGAAAGAACAGGGGAGCTCAACACTGAAGCTTTCTTT
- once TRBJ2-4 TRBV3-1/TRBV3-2 CASRNTRAAKNIQYF TGTGCCAGCAGAAACACAAGGGCGGCCAAAAACATTCAGTACTTC
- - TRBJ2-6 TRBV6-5 CASIGSGANVLTF TGTGCCAGCATAGGGTCTGGGGCCAACGTCCTGACTTTC
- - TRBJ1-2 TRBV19 CASSISAADNYGYTF TGTGCCAGTAGTATATCGGCAGCCGATAACTATGGCTACACCTTC
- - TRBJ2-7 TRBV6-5 CASTAGTSYEQYF TGTGCCAGCACCGCCGGGACGTCCTACGAGCAGTACTTC
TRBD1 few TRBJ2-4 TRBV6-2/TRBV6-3 CASSSLGQGENIQYF TGTGCCAGCAGTTCCCTCGGACAGGGCGAAAACATTCAGTACTTC
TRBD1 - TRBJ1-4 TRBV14 CASSRPGQGVGGKLFF TGTGCCAGCAGCCGGCCGGGACAGGGTGTAGGTGGGAAACTGTTTTTT
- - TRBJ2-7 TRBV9 CASSVGYSSYEQYF TGTGCCAGCAGCGTAGGCTACAGCTCCTACGAGCAGTACTTC
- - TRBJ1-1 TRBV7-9 CASSFYRNTEAFF TGTGCCAGCAGCTTTTACAGGAACACTGAAGCTTTCTTT
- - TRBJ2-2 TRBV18 CASSPPGRSSTGELFF TGTGCCAGCTCACCACCGGGACGGTCGAGCACCGGGGAGCTGTTTTTT
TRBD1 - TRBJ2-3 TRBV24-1 CATSAASGDRGTDTQYF TGTGCCACCAGTGCTGCATCCGGGGACAGGGGTACAGATACGCAGTATTTT
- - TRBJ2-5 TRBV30 CAWSHFTRDKGPRETQYF TGTGCCTGGAGTCACTTTACCCGGGACAAAGGGCCAAGGGAGACCCAGTACTTC
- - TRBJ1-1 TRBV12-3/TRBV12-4 CASSLQGYEAFF TGTGCCAGCAGTTTACAGGGCTATGAAGCTTTCTTT
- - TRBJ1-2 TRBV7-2 CASSSPKGDYTF TGTGCCAGCAGTTCACCAAAAGGGGACTACACCTTC
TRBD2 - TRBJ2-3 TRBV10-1 CASKPGLAPTDTQYF TGCGCCAGCAAGCCGGGACTAGCACCCACAGATACGCAGTATTTT